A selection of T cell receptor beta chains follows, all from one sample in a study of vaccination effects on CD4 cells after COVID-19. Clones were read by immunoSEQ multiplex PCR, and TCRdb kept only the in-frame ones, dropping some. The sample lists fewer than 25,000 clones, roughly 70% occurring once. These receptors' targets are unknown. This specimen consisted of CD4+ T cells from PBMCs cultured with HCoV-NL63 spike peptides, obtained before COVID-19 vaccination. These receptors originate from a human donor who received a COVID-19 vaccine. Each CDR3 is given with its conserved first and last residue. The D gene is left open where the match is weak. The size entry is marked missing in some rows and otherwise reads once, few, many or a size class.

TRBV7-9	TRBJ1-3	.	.	TGTGCCAGCAGCTTAGAACAGGATGGAAACACCATATATTTT	CASSLEQDGNTIYF
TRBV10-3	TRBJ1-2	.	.	TGTGCCATCAGTGAGTACGAGGGGCCGGGGTATGGCTACACCTTC	CAISEYEGPGYGYTF
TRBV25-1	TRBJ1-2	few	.	TGTGCCAGCAGTGAATCCGGACCAGGGAATGGCTACACCTTC	CASSESGPGNGYTF
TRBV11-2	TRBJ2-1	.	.	TGTGCCAGCAGCCCGCAGACGGGGAATGAGCAGTTCTTC	CASSPQTGNEQFF
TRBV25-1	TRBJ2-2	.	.	TGTGCCAGCAGTGAATATTTAGGGGGGGCCTACGCCGGGGAGCTGTTTTTT	CASSEYLGGAYAGELFF
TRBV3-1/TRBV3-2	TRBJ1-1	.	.	TGTGCCAGCAGCCAAGAGGGCAGGGAAGCTTTCTTT	CASSQEGREAFF
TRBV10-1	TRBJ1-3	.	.	TGCGCCAGCAGTGAGTCCCAGGACGGATCCTCTGGAAACACCATATATTTT	CASSESQDGSSGNTIYF
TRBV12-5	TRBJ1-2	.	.	TGTGCTAGTGGTTTGGTACAGGGCTACACCTTC	CASGLVQGYTF
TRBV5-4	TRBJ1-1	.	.	TGTGCCAGCAGCGGAAAAACAACCACAGGGGAAGCTTTCTTT	CASSGKTTTGEAFF
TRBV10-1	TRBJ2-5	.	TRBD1	TGCGCCAGCAGTGTACAGGGGTCTGAGACCCAGTACTTC	CASSVQGSETQYF
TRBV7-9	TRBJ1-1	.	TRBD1	TGTGCCAGCATTCCACAGGGGGGTTGGTTAAGTGACACTGAAGCTTTCTTT	CASIPQGGWLSDTEAFF
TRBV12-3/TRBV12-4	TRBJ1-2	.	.	TGTGCCAGCAGTGAGGTCCGGGAGTATGGCTACACCTTC	CASSEVREYGYTF
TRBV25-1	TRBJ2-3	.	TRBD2	TGTGCCAGCAGGGGGGGGAGGACTAGCGGAGATACGCAGTATTTT	CASRGGRTSGDTQYF
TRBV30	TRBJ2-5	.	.	TGTGCCTGGAGTGTACAGCCAGGGGAAGAGACCCAGTACTTC	CAWSVQPGEETQYF
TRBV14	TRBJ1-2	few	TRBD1	TGTGCCAGCAGCCCTCAGGGGGCGGATGGCTACACCTTC	CASSPQGADGYTF
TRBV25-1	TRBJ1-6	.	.	TGTGCCAGCAGTGAAAGCATGGGGGGTTCACCCCTCCACTTT	CASSESMGGSPLHF
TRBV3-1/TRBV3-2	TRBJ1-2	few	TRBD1	TGTGCCAGCAGCCCCCTACCGACAGGGACTAACTATGGCTACACCTTC	CASSPLPTGTNYGYTF
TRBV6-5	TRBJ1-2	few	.	TGTGCCAGCAGTAATGACAACTATGGCTACACCTTC	CASSNDNYGYTF
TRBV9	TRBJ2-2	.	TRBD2	TGTGCCAGCCGAGCGGGGGGGAACACCGGGGAGCTGTTTTTT	CASRAGGNTGELFF
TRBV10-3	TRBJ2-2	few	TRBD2	TGTGCCATCAGGCCCGGACTAGCGGTAAACACCGGGGAGCTGTTTTTT	CAIRPGLAVNTGELFF
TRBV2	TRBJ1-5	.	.	TGTGCCAGCAAGGGCGAGAATCAGCCCCAGCATTTT	CASKGENQPQHF
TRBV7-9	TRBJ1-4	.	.	TGTGCCAGCAGCCCCAGATCGACAACTAATGAAAAACTGTTTTTT	CASSPRSTTNEKLFF
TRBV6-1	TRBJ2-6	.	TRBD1	TGTGCCAGCAGTGAACAGGGGGCTGGGGCCAACGTCCTGACTTTC	CASSEQGAGANVLTF
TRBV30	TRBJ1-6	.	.	TGTGCCTGGAGGCCTTACCGGTCACAGGGCGGGAATTCACCCCTCCACTTT	CAWRPYRSQGGNSPLHF
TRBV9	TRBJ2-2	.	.	TGTGCCAGCAGCGTTGACTATTTGGACACCGGGGAGCTGTTTTTT	CASSVDYLDTGELFF
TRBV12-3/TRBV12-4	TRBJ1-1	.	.	TGTGCCAGCAGTCCCCAGGCCGGGCTTGAAGCTTTCTTT	CASSPQAGLEAFF
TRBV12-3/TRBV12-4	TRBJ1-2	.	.	TGTGCCATCAGGGGAATGGCAACTTATGGCTACACCTTC	CAIRGMATYGYTF
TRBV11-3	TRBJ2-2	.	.	TGTGCCAGCAGCTTAGATCAATCCGGCAGCGCGAACACCGGGGAGCTGTTTTTT	CASSLDQSGSANTGELFF
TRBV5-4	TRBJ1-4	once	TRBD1	TGTGCCAGCAGCTTGGCAGACAGGGGTGAAAAACTGTTTTTT	CASSLADRGEKLFF
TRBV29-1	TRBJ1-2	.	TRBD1	TGCAGCGTGGGGGGGGGACAGGGCTATGGCTACACCTTC	CSVGGGQGYGYTF
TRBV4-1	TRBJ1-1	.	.	TGCGCCAGCAGCCTAAACAGCAACACTGAAGCTTTCTTT	CASSLNSNTEAFF
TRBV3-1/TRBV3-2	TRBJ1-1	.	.	TGTGCCAGCGCACCTCAGGAGAACACTGAAGCTTTCTTT	CASAPQENTEAFF
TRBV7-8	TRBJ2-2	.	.	TGTGCCAGCAGACCAGAAGGGGCCGGGGAGCTGTTTTTT	CASRPEGAGELFF
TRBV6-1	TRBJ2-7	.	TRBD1	TGTGCCAGCAGTGAAATCCAAACAGGGGGTTACGAGCAGTACTTC	CASSEIQTGGYEQYF
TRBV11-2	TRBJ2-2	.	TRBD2	TGTGCCAGCAGCCTAACTAAGGGACTAGCAGACACCGGGGAGCTGTTTTTT	CASSLTKGLADTGELFF
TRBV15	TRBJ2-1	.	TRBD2	TGTGCCACCAGCAGAGATCGCCTAGCGGGGAAGAATGAGCAGTTCTTC	CATSRDRLAGKNEQFF
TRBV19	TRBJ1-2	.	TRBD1	TGTGCCAGTACCGCCCGGGGGACAGGGATCCTACTACTACGGGTCGGTGGCTACACCTTC	CASTARGTGILLLRVGGYTF
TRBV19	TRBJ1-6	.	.	TGTGCCAGTAGTATACAGTCCCAGGGTCTTTATTCACCCCTCCACTTT	CASSIQSQGLYSPLHF
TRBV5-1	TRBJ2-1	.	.	TGCGCCAGCAGAGGGAGCGGTGACTACAATGAGCAGTTCTTC	CASRGSGDYNEQFF
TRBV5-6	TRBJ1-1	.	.	TGTGCCAGCAGCGAACTGACAGGACAGACGACTGCCATGAACACTGAAGCTTTCTTT	CASSELTGQTTAMNTEAFF
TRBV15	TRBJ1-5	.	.	TGTGCCACCACTGCTGGGACGGGGGAGAATCAGCCCCAGCATTTT	CATTAGTGENQPQHF
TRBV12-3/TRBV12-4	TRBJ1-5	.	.	TGTGCCAGCAGTTTTAGCAATCAGCCCCAGCATTTT	CASSFSNQPQHF
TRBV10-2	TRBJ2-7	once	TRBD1	TGCGCCAGCAGCCACTCCGGGACAGGGGCCTACGAGCAGTACTTC	CASSHSGTGAYEQYF
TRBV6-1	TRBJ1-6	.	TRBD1	TGTGCCAGCAGTGAAGCTCAGGACAGGAATTCACCCCTCCACTTT	CASSEAQDRNSPLHF
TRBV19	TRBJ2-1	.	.	TGTGCCAGTAGGTTCTACGACAATGAGCAGTTCTTC	CASRFYDNEQFF
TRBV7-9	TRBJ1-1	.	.	TGTGCCAGCAGCCCCCAGGGGTGGATGAACACTGAAGCTTTCTTT	CASSPQGWMNTEAFF
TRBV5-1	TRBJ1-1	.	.	TGCGCCAGCAGCCCTAGCGACAGGCCCCCAACTGAAGCTTTCTTT	CASSPSDRPPTEAFF
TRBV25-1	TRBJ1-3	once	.	TGTGCCAGCAGCCCCCCAGGGGCTCCAGGAAACACCATATATTTT	CASSPPGAPGNTIYF
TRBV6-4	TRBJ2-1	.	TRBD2	TGTGCCAGCAGTGACTCAGCGGGGGGGTACAATGAGCAGTTCTTC	CASSDSAGGYNEQFF
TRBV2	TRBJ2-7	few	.	TGTGCCAGGGGAAAAAGGGGAGACGAGCAGTACTTC	CARGKRGDEQYF